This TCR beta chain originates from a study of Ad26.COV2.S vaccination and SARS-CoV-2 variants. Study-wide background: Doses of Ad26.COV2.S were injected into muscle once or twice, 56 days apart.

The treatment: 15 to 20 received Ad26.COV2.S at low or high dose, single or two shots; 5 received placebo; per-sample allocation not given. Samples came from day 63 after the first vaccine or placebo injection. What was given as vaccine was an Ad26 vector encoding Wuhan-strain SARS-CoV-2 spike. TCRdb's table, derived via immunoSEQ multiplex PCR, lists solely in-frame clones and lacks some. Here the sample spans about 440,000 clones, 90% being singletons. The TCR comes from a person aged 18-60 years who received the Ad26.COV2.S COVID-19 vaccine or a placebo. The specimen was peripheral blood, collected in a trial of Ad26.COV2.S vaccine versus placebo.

CDR3 sequence: CASSFGGSNTGELFF. The CDR3 nucleotides read TGTGCCAGCAGCTTTGGCGGGAGCAACACCGGGGAGCTGTTTTTT. The chain has TRBV7-9 and TRBJ2-2, with 7 positions matching TRBD2. V lost 3 bases to trimming and J lost 2 bases; unmatched junction nucleotides: 3. The CDR3 has 15 amino acids. Per the germline V gene, CDR1 is SEHNR and CDR2 is FQNEAQ (reference sequence).